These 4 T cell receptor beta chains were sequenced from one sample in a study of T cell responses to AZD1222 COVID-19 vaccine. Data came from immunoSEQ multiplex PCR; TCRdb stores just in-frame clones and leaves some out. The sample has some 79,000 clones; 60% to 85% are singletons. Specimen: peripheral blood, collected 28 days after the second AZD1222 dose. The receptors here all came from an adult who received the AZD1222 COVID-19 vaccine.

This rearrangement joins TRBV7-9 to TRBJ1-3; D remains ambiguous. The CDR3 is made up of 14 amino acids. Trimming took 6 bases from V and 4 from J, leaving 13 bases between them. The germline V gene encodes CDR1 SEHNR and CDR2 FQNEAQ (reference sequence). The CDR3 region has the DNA TGTGCCAGCAGGATAGGAGGTGGGGGAAACACCATATATTTT. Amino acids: CASRIGGGGNTIYF. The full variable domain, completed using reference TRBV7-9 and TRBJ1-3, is DTGVSQNPRHKITKRGQNVTFRCDPISEHNRLYWYRQTLGQGPEFLTYFQNEAQLEKSRLLSDRFSAERPKGSFSTLEIQRTEQGDSAMYLCASRIGGGGNTIYFGEGSWLTVV.

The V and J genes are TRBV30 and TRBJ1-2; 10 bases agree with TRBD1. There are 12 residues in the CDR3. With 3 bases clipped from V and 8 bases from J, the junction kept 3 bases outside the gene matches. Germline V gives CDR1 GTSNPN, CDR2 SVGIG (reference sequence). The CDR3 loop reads CAWSRDRGGYTF. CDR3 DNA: TGTGCCTGGAGCCGGGACAGGGGAGGCTACACCTTC.

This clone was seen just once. CDR3 sequence (DNA): TGCGCCAGCAGCCAGGCCCCTAGCGGAAGAACGCGAAAGTACACAGATACGCAGTATTTT. Amino acids: CASSQAPSGRTRKYTDTQYF. The J gene is TRBJ2-3, the V gene TRBV4-1; 7 nucleotides align to TRBD2. J was trimmed by 2 bases and V by 3 bases; bases with no gene match: 20. The germline CDR1 and CDR2 sequences are MGHRA and YSYEKL. The CDR3 covers 20 residues.

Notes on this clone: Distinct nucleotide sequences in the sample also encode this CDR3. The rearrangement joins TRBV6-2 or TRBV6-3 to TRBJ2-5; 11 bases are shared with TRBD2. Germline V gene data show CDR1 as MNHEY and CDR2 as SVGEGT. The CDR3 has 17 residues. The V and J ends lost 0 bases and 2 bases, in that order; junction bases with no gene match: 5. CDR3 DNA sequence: TGTGCCAGCAGTTACTCGCGGACTAGCGGGTATCAAGAGACCCAGTACTTC. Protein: CASSYSRTSGYQETQYF.